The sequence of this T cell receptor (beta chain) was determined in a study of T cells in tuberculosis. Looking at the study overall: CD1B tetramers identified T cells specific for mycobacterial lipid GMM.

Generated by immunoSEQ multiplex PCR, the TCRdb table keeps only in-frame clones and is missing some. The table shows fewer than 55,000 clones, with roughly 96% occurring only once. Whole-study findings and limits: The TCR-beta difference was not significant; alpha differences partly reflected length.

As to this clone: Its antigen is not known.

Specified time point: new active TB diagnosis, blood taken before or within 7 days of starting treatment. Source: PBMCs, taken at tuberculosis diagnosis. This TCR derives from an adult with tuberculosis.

The CDR3 here is CASRRQGGRPQHF. The CDR3 DNA follows: TGTGCCAGCAGAAGACAGGGGGGTAGGCCCCAGCATTTT. The chain has TRBV28 and TRBJ1-5; 9 bases agree with TRBD1. The germline V gene has CDR1 MDHEN and CDR2 SYDVKM. The CDR3 is made up of 13 amino acids. The V segment lost 6 bases and the J segment 9 bases; nucleotides outside the gene matches: 6.